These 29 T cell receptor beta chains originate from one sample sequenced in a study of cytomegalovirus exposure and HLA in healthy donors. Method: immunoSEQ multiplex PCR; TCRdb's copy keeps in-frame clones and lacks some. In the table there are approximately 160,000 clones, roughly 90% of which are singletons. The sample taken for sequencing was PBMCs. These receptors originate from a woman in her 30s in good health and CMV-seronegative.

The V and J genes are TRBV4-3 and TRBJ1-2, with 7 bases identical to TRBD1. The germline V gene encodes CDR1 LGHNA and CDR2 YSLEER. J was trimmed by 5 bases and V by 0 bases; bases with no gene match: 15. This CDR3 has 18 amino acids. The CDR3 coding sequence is TGCGCCAGCAGCCAAGAGTATCCCCTAGGGGGCGCAGTATATGGCTACACCTTC. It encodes CASSQEYPLGGAVYGYTF.

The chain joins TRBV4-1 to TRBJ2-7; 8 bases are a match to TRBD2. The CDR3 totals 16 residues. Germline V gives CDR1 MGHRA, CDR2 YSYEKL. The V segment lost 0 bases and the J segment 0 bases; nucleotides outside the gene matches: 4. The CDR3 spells CASSQEASGSSYEQYF. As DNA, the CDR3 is TGCGCCAGCAGCCAAGAAGCCAGCGGGAGCTCCTACGAGCAGTACTTC.

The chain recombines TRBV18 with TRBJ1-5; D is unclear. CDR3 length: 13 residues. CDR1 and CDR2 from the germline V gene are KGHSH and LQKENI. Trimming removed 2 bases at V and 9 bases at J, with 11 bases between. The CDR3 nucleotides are TGTGCCAGCTCACCATCACGGGAAGGGCCCCAGCATTTT. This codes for CASSPSREGPQHF.

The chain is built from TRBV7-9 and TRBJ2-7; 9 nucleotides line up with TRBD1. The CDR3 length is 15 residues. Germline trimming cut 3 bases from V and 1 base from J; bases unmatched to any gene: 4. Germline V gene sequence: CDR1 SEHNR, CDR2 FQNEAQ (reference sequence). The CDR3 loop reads CASSLGDRASYEQYF. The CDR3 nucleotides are TGTGCCAGCAGCTTGGGGGACAGGGCGTCCTACGAGCAGTACTTC.

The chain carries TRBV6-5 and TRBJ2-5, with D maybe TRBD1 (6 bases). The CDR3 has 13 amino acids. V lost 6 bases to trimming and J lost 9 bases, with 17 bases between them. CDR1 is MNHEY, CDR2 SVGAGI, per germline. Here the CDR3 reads CASSVDSSVPQYF. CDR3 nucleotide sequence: TGTGCCAGCAGCGTGGACAGTTCGGTTCCCCAGTACTTC.

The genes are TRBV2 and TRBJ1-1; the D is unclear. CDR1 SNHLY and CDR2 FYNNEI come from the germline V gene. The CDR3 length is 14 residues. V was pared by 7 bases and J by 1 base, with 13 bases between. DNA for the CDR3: TGTGCCAGCACCACCTTAGGGTCGAACACTGAAGCTTTCTTT. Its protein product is CASTTLGSNTEAFF. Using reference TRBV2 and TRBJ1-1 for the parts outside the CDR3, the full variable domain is EPEVTQTPSHQVTQMGQEVILRCVPISNHLYFYWYRQILGQKVEFLVSFYNNEISEKSEIFDDQFSVERPDGSNFTLKIRSTKLEDSAMYFCASTTLGSNTEAFFGQGTRLTVV.

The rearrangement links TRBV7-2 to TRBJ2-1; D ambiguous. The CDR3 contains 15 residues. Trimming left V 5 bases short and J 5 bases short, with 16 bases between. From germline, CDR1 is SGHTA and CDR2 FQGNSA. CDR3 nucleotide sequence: TGTGCCAGCAGCCCCGGGTCAACCTCGAACAATGAGCAGTTCTTC. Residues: CASSPGSTSNNEQFF.

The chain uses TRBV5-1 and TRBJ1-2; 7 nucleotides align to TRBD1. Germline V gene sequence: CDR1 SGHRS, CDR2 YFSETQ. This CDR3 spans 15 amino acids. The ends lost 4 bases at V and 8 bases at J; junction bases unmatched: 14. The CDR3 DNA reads TGCGCCAGCAGCACGGAAAACGACAGGGCTAGAGGCTACACCTTC. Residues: CASSTENDRARGYTF. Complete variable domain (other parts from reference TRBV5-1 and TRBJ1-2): KAGVTQTPRYLIKTRGQQVTLSCSPISGHRSVSWYQQTPGQGLQFLFEYFSETQRNKGNFPGRFSGRQFSNSRSEMNVSTLELGDSALYLCASSTENDRARGYTFGSGTRLTVV.

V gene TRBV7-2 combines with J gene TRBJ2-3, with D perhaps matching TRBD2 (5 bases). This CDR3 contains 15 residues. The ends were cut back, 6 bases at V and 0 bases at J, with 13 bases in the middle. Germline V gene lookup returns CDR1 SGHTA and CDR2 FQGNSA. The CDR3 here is CASSWSGRSTDTQYF. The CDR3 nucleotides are TGTGCCAGCAGTTGGAGTGGGAGAAGCACAGATACGCAGTATTTT.

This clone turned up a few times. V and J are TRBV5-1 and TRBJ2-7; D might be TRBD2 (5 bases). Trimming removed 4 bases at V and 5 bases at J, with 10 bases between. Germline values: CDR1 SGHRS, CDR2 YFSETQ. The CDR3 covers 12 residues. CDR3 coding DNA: TGCGCCAGCAGCCCTTCCGGGGACGAGCAGTACTTC. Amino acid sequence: CASSPSGDEQYF.

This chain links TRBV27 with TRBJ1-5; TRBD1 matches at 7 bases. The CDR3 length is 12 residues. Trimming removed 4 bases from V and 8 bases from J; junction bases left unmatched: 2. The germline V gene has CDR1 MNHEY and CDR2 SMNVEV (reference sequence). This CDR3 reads CASSYTGEPQHF. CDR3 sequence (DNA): TGTGCCAGCAGTTATACAGGGGAGCCCCAGCATTTT.

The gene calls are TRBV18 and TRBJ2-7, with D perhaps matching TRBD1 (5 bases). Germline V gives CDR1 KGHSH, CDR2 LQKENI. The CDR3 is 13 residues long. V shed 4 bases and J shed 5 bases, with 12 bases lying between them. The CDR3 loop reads CASSQGPLDEQYF. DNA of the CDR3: TGTGCCAGCTCACAGGGGCCTCTGGACGAGCAGTACTTC.

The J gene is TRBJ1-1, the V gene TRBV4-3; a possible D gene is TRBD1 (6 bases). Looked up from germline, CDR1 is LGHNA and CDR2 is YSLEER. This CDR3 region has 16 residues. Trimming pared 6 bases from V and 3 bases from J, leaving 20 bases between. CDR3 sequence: CASRPHFQGLYTEAFF. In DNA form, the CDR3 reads TGCGCCAGCAGACCTCATTTCCAGGGGTTGTACACTGAAGCTTTCTTT.

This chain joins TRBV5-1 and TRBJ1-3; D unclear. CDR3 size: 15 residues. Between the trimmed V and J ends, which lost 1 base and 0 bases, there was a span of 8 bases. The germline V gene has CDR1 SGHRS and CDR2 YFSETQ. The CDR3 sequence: CASSLSTSSGNTIYF. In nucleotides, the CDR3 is TGCGCCAGCAGCTTGTCTACCAGCTCTGGAAACACCATATATTTT.

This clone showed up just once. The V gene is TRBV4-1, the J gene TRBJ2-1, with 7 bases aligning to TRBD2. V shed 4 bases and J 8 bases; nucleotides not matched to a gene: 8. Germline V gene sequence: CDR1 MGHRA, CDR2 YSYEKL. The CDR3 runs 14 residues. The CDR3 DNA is TGCGCCAGCAGCCTTCGAGCGGGACCGGATGAGCAGTTCTTC. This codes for CASSLRAGPDEQFF.

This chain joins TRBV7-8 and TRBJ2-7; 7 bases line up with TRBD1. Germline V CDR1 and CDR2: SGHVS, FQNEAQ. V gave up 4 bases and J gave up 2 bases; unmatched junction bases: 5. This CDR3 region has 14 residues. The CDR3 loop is CASSSFDRAYEQYF. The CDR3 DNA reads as TGTGCCAGCAGCTCGTTCGACAGGGCCTACGAGCAGTACTTC.

Here the CDR3 reads CATWGGIIMNTEAFF. The CDR3 DNA sequence: TGTGCCACGTGGGGGGGCATTATAATGAACACTGAAGCTTTCTTT. This chain links TRBV6-5 with TRBJ1-1, with a weak D call TRBD1 (6 bases). Per the germline V gene, CDR1 is MNHEY and CDR2 is SVGAGI. CDR3 length: 15 residues. The germline V and J ends were trimmed by 10 bases and 0 bases, with 18 bases remaining between them.

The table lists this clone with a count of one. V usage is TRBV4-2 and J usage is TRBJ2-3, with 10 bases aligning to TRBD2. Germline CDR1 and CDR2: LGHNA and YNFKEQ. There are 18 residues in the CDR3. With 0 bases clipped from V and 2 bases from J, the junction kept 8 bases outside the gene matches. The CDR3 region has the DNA TGTGCCAGCAGCCAAGATACACTAGCGGGAACATCCACAGATACGCAGTATTTT. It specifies CASSQDTLAGTSTDTQYF.

CDR3 nucleotide sequence: TGTGCCAGCAGCCGACAGGGGACGGATGGCTACACCTTC. Encoded protein: CASSRQGTDGYTF. The gene calls are TRBV2 and TRBJ1-2; the match to TRBD1 covers 8 bases. The V gene's germline CDR1 is SNHLY and CDR2 FYNNEI. J was trimmed by 6 bases and V by 6 bases; bases with no gene match: 6. The CDR3 runs to 13 residues.

The CDR3 DNA reads TGTGCCAGCAGTACTCTGGGGGGGAACACTGAAGCTTTCTTT. Translation gives CASSTLGGNTEAFF. The rearrangement uses TRBV28 and TRBJ1-1, with D perhaps matching TRBD1 (5 bases). Germline CDR1 MDHEN, CDR2 SYDVKM. The CDR3 sequence is 14 residues long. V gave up 5 bases and J gave up 1 base, with 11 bases separating them.

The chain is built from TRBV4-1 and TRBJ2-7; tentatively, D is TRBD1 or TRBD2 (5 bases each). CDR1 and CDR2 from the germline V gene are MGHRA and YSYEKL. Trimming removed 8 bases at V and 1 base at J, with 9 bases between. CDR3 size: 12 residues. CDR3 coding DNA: TGCGCCAGCGGGACGTCTTCCTACGAGCAGTACTTC. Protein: CASGTSSYEQYF.

CDR3 nucleotides: TGCGCCAGCAGCCAACAAAACTGGGGGGAAAACCAGCCCCAGCATTTT. It codes for CASSQQNWGENQPQHF. J is TRBJ1-5 and V is TRBV4-3, with D possibly being TRBD1 (5 bases). CDR1 and CDR2 (germline): LGHNA, YSLEER. The germline V and J ends were trimmed by 2 bases and 7 bases, with 18 bases remaining between them. The CDR3 contains 16 residues.

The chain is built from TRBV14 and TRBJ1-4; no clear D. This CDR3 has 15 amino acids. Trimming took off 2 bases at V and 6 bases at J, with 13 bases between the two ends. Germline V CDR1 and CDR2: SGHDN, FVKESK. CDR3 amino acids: CASSQRRGRYEKLFF. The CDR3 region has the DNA TGTGCCAGCAGCCAACGGAGAGGGAGGTATGAAAAACTGTTTTTT.

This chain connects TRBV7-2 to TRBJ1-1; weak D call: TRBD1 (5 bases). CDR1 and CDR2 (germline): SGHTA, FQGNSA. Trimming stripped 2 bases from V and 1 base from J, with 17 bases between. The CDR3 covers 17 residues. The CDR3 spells CASSLIPDRGPNTEAFF. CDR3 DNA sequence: TGTGCCAGCAGCTTAATCCCTGACAGAGGGCCGAACACTGAAGCTTTCTTT.

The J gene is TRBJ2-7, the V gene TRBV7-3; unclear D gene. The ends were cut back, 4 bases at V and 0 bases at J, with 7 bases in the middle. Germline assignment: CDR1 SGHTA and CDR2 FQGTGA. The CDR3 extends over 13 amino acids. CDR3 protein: CASSSGSSYEQYF. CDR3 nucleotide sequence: TGTGCCAGCAGCTCGGGCAGCTCCTACGAGCAGTACTTC.

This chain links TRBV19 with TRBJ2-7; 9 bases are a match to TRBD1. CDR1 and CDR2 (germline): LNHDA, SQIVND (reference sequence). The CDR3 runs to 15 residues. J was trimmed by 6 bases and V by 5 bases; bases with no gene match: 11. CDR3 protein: CASSPSGTGSGEQYF. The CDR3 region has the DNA TGTGCCAGTAGTCCGTCTGGGACAGGGAGCGGCGAGCAGTACTTC. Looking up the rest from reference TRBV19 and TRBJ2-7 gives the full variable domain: DGGITQSPKYLFRKEGQNVTLSCEQNLNHDAMYWYRQDPGQGLRLIYYSQIVNDFQKGDIAEGYSVSREKKESFPLTVTSAQKNPTAFYLCASSPSGTGSGEQYFGPGTRLTVT.

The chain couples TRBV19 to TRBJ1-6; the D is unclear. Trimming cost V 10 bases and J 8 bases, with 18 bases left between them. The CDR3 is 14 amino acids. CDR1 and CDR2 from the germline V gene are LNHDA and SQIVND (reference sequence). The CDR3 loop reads CATRSAILHSPLHF. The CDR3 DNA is TGTGCCACCCGTAGTGCAATTCTTCATTCACCCCTCCACTTT.

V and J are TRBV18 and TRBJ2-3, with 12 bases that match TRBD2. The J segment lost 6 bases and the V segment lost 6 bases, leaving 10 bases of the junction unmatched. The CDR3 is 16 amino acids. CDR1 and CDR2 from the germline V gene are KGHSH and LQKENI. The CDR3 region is CASSSTSGRLDDTQYF. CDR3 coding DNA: TGTGCCAGCTCGTCAACTAGCGGGAGGCTCGACGATACGCAGTATTTT.

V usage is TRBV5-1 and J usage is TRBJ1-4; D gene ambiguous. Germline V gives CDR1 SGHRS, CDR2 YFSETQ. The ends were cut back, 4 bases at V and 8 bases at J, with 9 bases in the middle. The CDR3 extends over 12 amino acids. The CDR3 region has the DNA TGCGCCAGCAGCCTCGATAGCGAAAAACTGTTTTTT. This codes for CASSLDSEKLFF.